This is a list of T cell receptor beta chains from one sample in a study of T cells after posttransplantation cyclophosphamide. Using immunoSEQ multiplex PCR, the repertoire was profiled, and TCRdb retains in-frame clones only, with some absent. The data hold 22,000 or so clones, with approximately 73% observed a single time. Sequenced material: memory CD4+ T cells sorted from PBMCs. Receptors were obtained from a woman aged 55-70 years in good health, CMV-negative, and a related stem cell transplant donor. The CDR3 runs from the conserved cysteine through the conserved F or W. D genes are given only for firm matches. The size of a clone is reported for some rows only, either as once, few or many, or as a class for expanded clones.

>TRBD1|TRBV5-1|TRBJ1-2|.
TGCGCCAGCAGCGGGGGGTCCGGGACAGGCCTCGGCTACACCTTC
CASSGGSGTGLGYTF
>.|TRBV23-1|TRBJ1-5|.
TGCGCCAGCAGTCTAGGGGTACGTAGCAATCAGCCCCAGCATTTT
CASSLGVRSNQPQHF
>TRBD1|TRBV4-1|TRBJ2-7|.
TGCGCCAGCAGCCGACTCCGGGACAGCTCCTACGAGCAGTACTTC
CASSRLRDSSYEQYF
>.|TRBV28|TRBJ2-7|.
TGTGCCAGCACCCCCTCCGGGAGCTCCTACGAGCAGTACTTC
CASTPSGSSYEQYF
>.|TRBV5-6|TRBJ2-7|medium-sized
TGTGCCAGCAGCTTTAGGGGGGGGTACGAGCAGTACTTC
CASSFRGGYEQYF
>.|TRBV30|TRBJ1-2|few
TGTGCCTGGAGGATTCTCAGGGGACCCAACTATGGCTACACCTTC
CAWRILRGPNYGYTF
>.|TRBV27|TRBJ1-3|.
TGTGCCAGCAGTTTATCAGGGGCTGGAAACACCATATATTTT
CASSLSGAGNTIYF
>TRBD1|TRBV19|TRBJ2-1|.
TGTGCCAGTAGCACCACAGGGGCGGCCTACAATGAGCAGTTCTTC
CASSTTGAAYNEQFF
>.|TRBV30|TRBJ2-1|.
TGTGCCTGGAGTGTTATAGTTCCTAATGAGCAGTTCTTC
CAWSVIVPNEQFF
>.|TRBV5-1|TRBJ2-1|.
TGCGCCAGCAGCGGTGGGGGGGGCGGAGGTCGCAATGAGCAGTTCTTC
CASSGGGGGGRNEQFF
>.|TRBV18|TRBJ2-7|.
TGTGCCAGCTCCCCCGAGCCCAGGGTGGGGCAGTACTTC
CASSPEPRVGQYF
>TRBD1|TRBV18|TRBJ1-2|.
TGTGCCAGCTCCATCTCGGGACAGAACTATGGCTACACCTTC
CASSISGQNYGYTF
>TRBD2|TRBV5-4|TRBJ2-1|.
TGTGCCAGCAGCTTGGGACTAGCGGGGAACAATGAGCAGTTCTTC
CASSLGLAGNNEQFF
>TRBD1|TRBV19|TRBJ1-1|.
TGTGCCAGTATTGCTAGGGGGCTAGGCACTGAAGCTTTCTTT
CASIARGLGTEAFF
>TRBD2|TRBV7-9|TRBJ2-4|.
TGTGCCAGCAGCTCTGGACTAGCGGTAGCCAAAAACATTCAGTACTTC
CASSSGLAVAKNIQYF
>TRBD1|TRBV7-9|TRBJ1-2|few
TGTGCCAGCAGCGGGCGGCGGACAGGGGGCGTTAACTATGGCTACACCTTC
CASSGRRTGGVNYGYTF
>.|TRBV5-8|TRBJ1-3|once
TGTGCCAGCAGCGGTTTTTCGGGATCTGGAAACACCATATATTTT
CASSGFSGSGNTIYF
>TRBD1|TRBV6-6|TRBJ1-4|few
TGTGCCAGCAGTTACGTTCGGGACAGGGGGGTGGAAAAACTGTTTTTT
CASSYVRDRGVEKLFF